The T cell receptor beta chain under discussion was sequenced for a study of shared clonotypes between healthy human individuals. Sequenced by immunoSEQ multiplex PCR; TCRdb stores in-frame clones only, minus some. Of over a million clones listed, roughly 96% are singletons. This CDR3 is built from 16 residues. V was shortened by 2 bases and J by 9 bases, with 20 bases between the two germline ends. Germline V gives CDR1 SGHTA, CDR2 FQGNSA. The receptor comes from a man younger than 45 in good health. The rearrangement links TRBV7-2 to TRBJ1-3; the D gene is possibly TRBD1 (6 bases). Material for sequencing was naive CD4+ T cells sorted from blood. The sample's subset: CD45RA+ positively selected. This CDR3 reads CASSLQLGRGDSTIYF. The DNA for the CDR3 is TGTGCCAGCAGCTTACAACTGGGCAGGGGAGATTCCACCATATATTTT.